These 28 T cell receptor beta chains were all obtained from the same sample, sequenced in a study of T cells in Graves' hyperthyroidism and ophthalmopathy. Regions amplified from RNA transcripts were the TCR beta CDR3 regions. TCR CDR3 underwent first-round RT-PCR with the HTBI primer set. TCRdb re-called the multiplex PCR reads through MiXCR, storing one row per CDR3 protein. The sample includes hundreds of thousands of distinct CDR3 sequences, roughly 40% seen only once; the top ten take 8.9%. The source material was blood. These receptor sequences come from a man aged 18 to 29 with Graves' hyperthyroidism.

At least ten counts were recorded for this clonotype. V usage is TRBV29-1 and J usage is TRBJ1-1; the match to TRBD1 covers 8 bases. The CDR3 runs 14 residues. The germline V gene encodes CDR1 SQVTM and CDR2 ANQGSEA. Trimming removed 4 bases from V and 5 bases from J; junction bases left unmatched: 9. Here the CDR3 DNA reads TGCAGCGTTGGGTACAGGGGGGGAAAAACTGAAGCTTTCTTT. Its protein product is CSVGYRGGKTEAFF.

This clonotype was observed at least ten times. This rearrangement joins TRBV7-2 to TRBJ2-5, with D possibly matching TRBD2 (6 bases). The CDR3 runs 16 residues. CDR1 and CDR2 (germline): SGHTA, FQGNSA. Deletions cut 0 bases from V and 1 base from J, with 12 bases between. The CDR3, as DNA: TGTGCCAGCAGCTTAGCGCCTAGCGAACCCCAAGAGACCCAGTACTTC. It specifies CASSLAPSEPQETQYF.

This clonotype appeared a few times. The chain has TRBV9 and TRBJ2-7; 14 nucleotides align to TRBD2. With 5 bases clipped from V and 4 bases from J, the junction kept 11 bases outside the gene matches. The CDR3 has 17 residues. Germline-derived CDR1 and CDR2 are SGDLS and YYNGEE. In DNA form, the CDR3 reads TGTGCCAGCAGTACCTTGACTAGCGGGAGGGCTATATACGAGCAGTACTTC. It specifies CASSTLTSGRAIYEQYF. Full variable domain (rest looked up from reference TRBV9 and TRBJ2-7): DSGVTQTPKHLITATGQRVTLRCSPRSGDLSVYWYQQSLDQGLQFLIQYYNGEERAKGNILERFSAQQFPDLHSELNLSSLELGDSALYFCASSTLTSGRAIYEQYFGPGTRLTVT.

The chain recombines TRBV29-1 with TRBJ2-5; 11 nucleotides line up with TRBD2. V gave up 3 bases and J gave up 2 bases; unmatched junction bases: 11. The length of the CDR3 is 17 residues. The V gene's germline CDR1 is SQVTM and CDR2 ANQGSEA. The CDR3 DNA sequence: TGCAGCGTTGATCTACTAGCGGGGGCGCCGGATCAAGAGACCCAGTACTTC. This encodes CSVDLLAGAPDQETQYF.

The rearrangement joins TRBV5-4 to TRBJ2-7; D possibly corresponds to TRBD1 (6 bases). This CDR3 comprises 15 residues. Trimming removed 5 bases at V and 2 bases at J, with 17 bases between. Per the germline V gene, CDR1 is SGHNT and CDR2 is YYREEE (reference sequence). The CDR3 bases are TGTGCCAGCAGTTTATTTCAGGGGACGGCCTACGAGCAGTACTTC. It yields the protein CASSLFQGTAYEQYF.

This clonotype has a count of ten or more. A read error may produce the germline difference seen at one junction end. The V gene is TRBV4-1, the J gene TRBJ1-1; possible D gene TRBD1, 5 bases. This CDR3 spans 13 amino acids. Germline loops: CDR1 MGHRA, CDR2 YSYEKL. The CDR3 DNA reads TGTGCCAGCAGCCAAGATGGGGGTACTGAAGCTTTCTTT. Amino acids: CASSQDGGTEAFF.

The chain combines TRBV25-1 with TRBJ1-2; D is possibly TRBD1 (6 bases). This CDR3 comprises 14 residues. The germline gives CDR1 MGHDK, CDR2 SYGVNS. The V gene lost 6 bases and the J gene lost 2 bases, with 13 bases spanning the gap. The CDR3 protein is CASSALGQNYGYTF. Written as DNA, the CDR3 is TGTGCCAGCAGCGCCCTCGGACAGAACTATGGCTACACCTTC.

This clonotype appeared a few times. The rearrangement links TRBV12-3 or TRBV12-4 to TRBJ1-1; the D gene is possibly TRBD1 (5 bases). This CDR3 has 14 residues. Trimming cost V 4 bases and J 1 base, with 10 bases left between them. The CDR3 sequence is CASSSGNENTEAFF. The CDR3 DNA reads TGTGCCAGCAGTTCAGGGAACGAGAACACTGAAGCTTTCTTT.

The CDR3 coding sequence is TGCGCCAGCAGCCTGACAGGGCAGTACTTC. This codes for CASSLTGQYF. The V and J genes are TRBV5-1 and TRBJ2-7, with a possible D match to TRBD1 (6 bases). With 4 bases removed from V and 9 bases from J, the gap between germline ends came to 8 bases. The CDR3 length is 10 residues. Germline values: CDR1 SGHRS, CDR2 YFSETQ.

As regards this clonotype: This may be a read error: a much more frequent sequence differs by one nucleotide. No conserved phenylalanine or tryptophan ends this CDR3, so it is likely a read error. The rearrangement joins TRBV7-9 to TRBJ1-1; no reliable D call. Between the trimmed V and J ends, which lost 4 bases and 8 bases, there was a span of 14 bases. The V gene's germline CDR1 is SEHNR and CDR2 FQNEAQ (reference sequence). The CDR3 contains 13 residues. CDR3 sequence (DNA): TGTGCCAGCAGCTCTATCCTCATTGAGGAAGCTTTCTCT. It specifies CASSSILIEEAFS.

This clonotype has ten or more counts. The chain joins TRBV7-3 to TRBJ2-2; the D is unclear. The CDR3 spans 14 residues. The V gene lost 5 bases and the J gene lost 1 base, with 8 bases spanning the gap. Germline V CDR1 and CDR2: SGHTA, FQGTGA. Written as DNA, the CDR3 is TGTGCCAGCAGCAGATACAGGAACACCGGGGAGCTGTTTTTT. It is translated as CASSRYRNTGELFF. The entire variable domain, with the rest obtained from reference TRBV7-3 and TRBJ2-2, is as follows: GAGVSQTPSNKVTEKGKYVELRCDPISGHTALYWYRQSLGQGPEFLIYFQGTGAADDSGLPNDRFFAVRPEGSVSTLKIQRTERGDSAVYLCASSRYRNTGELFFGEGSRLTVL.

This clonotype showed up just a few times. At one end, the junction sequence differs from germline, possibly due to a read error. The chain couples TRBV7-3 to TRBJ2-5; 14 positions match TRBD2. The CDR3 is made up of 17 amino acids. Looked up from germline, CDR1 is SGHTA and CDR2 is FQGTGA. This CDR3 reads CASSQPRLAGGLETQYF. In DNA, the CDR3 is TGCGCCAGCAGCCAACCCCGACTAGCGGGAGGGCTGGAGACCCAGTACTTC. The full variable domain, rest sourced from reference TRBV7-3 and TRBJ2-5, is GAGVSQTPSNKVTEKGKYVELRCDPISGHTALYWYRQSLGQGPEFLIYFQGTGAADDSGLPNDRFFAVRPEGSVSTLKIQRTERGDSAVYLCASSQPRLAGGLETQYFGPGTRLLVL.

This clonotype occurred once. The chain recombines TRBV2 with TRBJ1-1, with D unclear. CDR1 is SNHLY and CDR2 is FYNNEI in the germline V gene. The CDR3 extends over 12 amino acids. Trimming shortened V by 5 bases and J by 8 bases, and 12 bases separated the two germline ends. CDR3 residues: CASSYDRAEAFF. The CDR3 DNA sequence: TGTGCCAGCAGTTACGACCGGGCCGAAGCTTTCTTT.

The chain is built from TRBV4-1 and TRBJ2-2; TRBD2 matches 12 bases. Germline V gives CDR1 MGHRA, CDR2 YSYEKL. J gave up 3 bases and V 3 bases, and 5 bases lay outside the gene matches. The CDR3 spans 17 residues. CDR3 nucleotide sequence: TGCGCCAGCAGCCATGGACTAGCGGGGCATGACACCGGGGAGCTGTTTTTT. It encodes CASSHGLAGHDTGELFF.

This clonotype was seen repeatedly, ten times or more. This chain connects TRBV7-2 to TRBJ1-6; weak D call: TRBD1 (5 bases). Trimming took off 2 bases at V and 0 bases at J, with 8 bases between the two ends. Germline CDR1 reads SGHTA; CDR2 reads FQGNSA. CDR3 size: 16 residues. CDR3 nucleotides: TGTGCCAGCAGCTTAAGTCAGGGCTCCTATAATTCACCCCTCCACTTT. It encodes CASSLSQGSYNSPLHF.

This chain connects TRBV7-9 to TRBJ1-4; 7 bases line up with TRBD1. Germline V gives CDR1 SEHNR, CDR2 FQNEAQ (reference sequence). The CDR3 has 14 residues. The CDR3 DNA follows: TGTGCTACCCGACAGGGCAGAACTAATGAAAAACTGTTTTTT. Translation: CATRQGRTNEKLFF.

Worth noting for this clonotype: This sequence may be a read error, since a much larger clone differs from it by one base. The rearrangement joins TRBV2 to TRBJ1-5, with a possible D match to TRBD1 (6 bases). This CDR3 contains 15 residues. Germline CDR1 is SNHLY and CDR2 is FYNNEI. Trimming removed 4 bases from V and 3 bases from J, with 13 bases in between. CDR3 residues: CASSVDSLINQPQHF. In nucleotides, the CDR3 is TGTGCCAGCAGTGTGGACAGTCTGATCAATCAGCCCCAGCATTTT.

The CDR3: CASSWKREAFF. The CDR3 nucleotides are TGTGCCAGCAGCTGGAAGAGGGAAGCTTTCTTT. This chain connects TRBV7-9 to TRBJ1-1; D call uncertain. V was shortened by 4 bases and J by 8 bases, with 8 bases between the two germline ends. Germline CDR1 and CDR2: SEHNR and FQNEAQ (reference sequence). The CDR3 length is 11 residues.

Concerning this clonotype itself: The CDR3 carries no conserved terminal phenylalanine or tryptophan, so it likely arises from a read error. V is TRBV6-5 and J is TRBJ1-2; no clear D gene. This CDR3 is built from 13 residues. Deletions cut 0 bases from V and 2 bases from J, with 4 bases between. Germline CDR1 is MNHEY and CDR2 is SVGAGI. The CDR3 DNA reads as TGTGCCAGCAGTTACTCGGGAAACTATGGCTACACCCTC. This codes for CASSYSGNYGYTL.

As concerns this clonotype: This may come from a read error, since a much larger clone is one base off. The genes are TRBV19 and TRBJ1-6; 7 bases are a match to TRBD1. The CDR3 covers 14 residues. V dropped 9 bases and J dropped 8; count of bases not matched to a gene: 10. Germline lookup yields CDR1 LNHDA and CDR2 SQIVND (reference sequence). CDR3 loop: CASSYPQGDSPLHF. DNA for the CDR3: TGTGCCAGCTCATACCCCCAGGGGGATTCACCCCTCCACTTT.

The V gene is TRBV5-1, the J gene TRBJ2-2; the D gene could be TRBD1 or TRBD2 (5 bases each). The ends were cut back, 5 bases at V and 5 bases at J, with 16 bases in the middle. The CDR3 runs to 15 residues. Looked up from germline, CDR1 is SGHRS and CDR2 is YFSETQ. The CDR3 protein is CASSLAGPGTGELFF. The CDR3 nucleotides are TGCGCCAGCAGTCTAGCAGGGCCGGGGACCGGGGAGCTGTTTTTT.

This clonotype has more than one count but fewer than ten. The chain uses TRBV4-1 and TRBJ1-3; D uncertain. The CDR3 has 15 amino acids. CDR1 and CDR2 from the germline V gene are MGHRA and YSYEKL. V gave up 2 bases and J gave up 3 bases, with 11 bases separating them. The DNA of the CDR3 is TGCGCCAGCAGCCAACCGACGAGTGGTGGAAACACCATATATTTT. The encoded protein is CASSQPTSGGNTIYF.

The chain employs TRBV29-1 and TRBJ1-1; D may be TRBD1 (5 bases). There are 16 residues in the CDR3. The V gene lost 2 bases and the J gene lost 1 base, with 17 bases spanning the gap. Germline V gene data show CDR1 as SQVTM and CDR2 as ANQGSEA. The DNA for the CDR3 is TGCAGCGTTGAAAAATTTGATACGGGGACGAACACTGAAGCTTTCTTT. Translating gives CSVEKFDTGTNTEAFF.

This clonotype was recorded a few times. Since no conserved phenylalanine or tryptophan closes the CDR3, a read error is the likely cause. Because the CDR3's place on the DNA is in doubt, the DNA is left out and the CDR3 is given as listed by TCRdb. The gene calls are TRBV6-6 and TRBJ1-1. The CDR3 is 13 residues long, ends included. The germline V gene has CDR1 MNHNY and CDR2 SVGAGI (reference sequence). CDR3: CASSYSSDLASAL.

This clonotype was detected a few times. The rearrangement uses TRBV19 and TRBJ1-1; tentative D call: TRBD1 (6 bases). The CDR3 sequence is 16 residues long. The germline CDR1 and CDR2 sequences are LNHDA and SQIVND (reference sequence). Trimming cost V 6 bases and J 4 bases, with 21 bases left between them. CDR3 residues: CASSFNERQVITEAFF. Here the CDR3 DNA reads TGTGCCAGTAGCTTTAATGAAAGACAGGTGATCACTGAAGCTTTCTTT. Drawing the rest from reference TRBV19 and TRBJ1-1, the complete variable domain is DGGITQSPKYLFRKEGQNVTLSCEQNLNHDAMYWYRQDPGQGLRLIYYSQIVNDFQKGDIAEGYSVSREKKESFPLTVTSAQKNPTAFYLCASSFNERQVITEAFFGQGTRLTVV.

This clonotype was detected a few times. The J gene is TRBJ1-3, the V gene TRBV6-2 or TRBV6-3; D possibly corresponds to TRBD1 (5 bases). In germline, CDR1 is MNHEY, CDR2 SVGEGT. V lost 7 bases and J lost 0, with 10 bases in between. The CDR3 is 14 residues long. In DNA form, the CDR3 reads TGTGCCAGCAAGAACAGGATCTCTGGAAACACCATATATTTT. Its protein is CASKNRISGNTIYF.

The chain recombines TRBV20-1 with TRBJ1-4, with D unclear. Looked up from germline, CDR1 is DFQATT and CDR2 is SNEGSKA (reference sequence). The CDR3 is 14 residues long. Trimming shortened V by 6 bases and J by 2 bases, and 13 bases separated the two germline ends. In nucleotides, the CDR3 is TGCAGTGCCCCACGGGGTTTCACTAATGAAAAACTGTTTTTT. Protein sequence: CSAPRGFTNEKLFF.

The table lists this clonotype with many counts. This chain uses TRBV20-1 with TRBJ2-5; D is perhaps TRBD1 (6 bases). CDR1 is DFQATT, CDR2 SNEGSKA, per germline (reference sequence). Trimming pared 0 bases from V and 4 bases from J, leaving 12 bases between. This CDR3 region has 14 residues. The CDR3 nucleotides read TGCAGTGCTAGAGATCACGGCAGGGGAGAGACCCAGTACTTC. This sequence encodes CSARDHGRGETQYF.